The 9 T cell receptor beta chains given below trace back to one sample, sequenced in a study of metastatic and nonmetastatic thyroid tumors. TCRdb re-called clones from the PCR reads using MiXCR. The sample has roughly 24,000 clones; about 17% are singletons. There were no patients who had received any treatment before thyroid surgery. The sample consisted of adjacent normal tissue. The receptors shown here come from a male donor with papillary thyroid cancer or a benign thyroid nodule (not recorded which). Some clones in this sample may be carry-over from other donors' samples.

This clone was recorded a few times. The J gene is TRBJ1-2, the V gene TRBV12-3 or TRBV12-4; D not certain. Trimming took 7 bases from V and 3 from J, leaving 18 bases between them. This CDR3 region has 15 residues. In DNA, the CDR3 is TGTGCCAGCACGAAAAGTCGCGGCGACGACTATGGCTACACCTTC. As protein: CASTKSRGDDYGYTF.

By frequency in the sample, this clone is medium-sized (0.01 to 0.1%). J is TRBJ2-7 and V is TRBV11-2, with D possibly TRBD2 on 7 matching bases. The germline V and J ends were trimmed by 5 bases and 1 base, with 18 bases remaining between them. Germline loops: CDR1 SGHAT, CDR2 FQNNGV. This CDR3 is built from 16 residues. The CDR3 nucleotides read TGTGCCAGCAGCCCTCTCGCGGGGGCCCCGTCCTACGAGCAGTACGTC. This codes for CASSPLAGAPSYEQYV.

This clone showed up many times. CDR3 in amino acids: CASSSIAYNEQFF. The CDR3 DNA reads TGTGCCAGCAGCTCAATAGCCTACAATGAGCAGTTCTTC. The chain links TRBV11-2 to TRBJ2-1; D uncertain. There are 13 residues in the CDR3. V lost 4 bases and J 2 bases, leaving 6 bases between the germline ends. CDR1 SGHAT and CDR2 FQNNGV come from the germline V gene.

Sample share makes this clone medium-sized. The V gene is TRBV30, the J gene TRBJ1-2, with a weak D call TRBD1 (6 bases). The germline CDR1 and CDR2 sequences are GTSNPN and SVGIG (reference sequence). V was pared by 1 base and J by 8 bases, with 8 bases between. The CDR3 has 11 residues. CDR3 sequence (DNA): TGTGCCTGGAGTGACAGGGTCGGCTACACCTTC. Translation gives CAWSDRVGYTF. Using reference TRBV30 and TRBJ1-2 for the parts outside the CDR3, the full variable domain is SQTIHQWPATLVQPVGSPLSLECTVEGTSNPNLYWYRQAAGRGLQLLFYSVGIGQISSEVPQNLSASRPQDRQFILSSKKLLLSDSGFYLCAWSDRVGYTFGSGTRLTVV.

The chain couples TRBV7-3 to TRBJ2-3; maybe TRBD2 (6 bases). The germline V and J ends were trimmed by 2 bases and 1 base, with 10 bases remaining between them. This CDR3 spans 15 amino acids. Germline CDR1 SGHTA, CDR2 FQGTGA. CDR3 in DNA: TGTGCCAGCAGCTTAGTATTAGCGGGCACAGATACGCAGTATTTT. It codes for CASSLVLAGTDTQYF.

The chain recombines TRBV20-1 with TRBJ2-3; possible D gene TRBD2, 6 bases. The ends were cut back, 5 bases at V and 14 bases at J, with 20 bases in the middle. Per the germline V gene, CDR1 is DFQATT and CDR2 is SNEGSKA (reference sequence). This CDR3 has 12 amino acids. CDR3 amino acids: CSAHTEGIRGYF. DNA for the CDR3: TGCAGTGCTCACACGGAGGGGATACGGGGGTATTTT.

Remarks on this clone: A clone one base away is much larger, so this may be a read error. J is TRBJ1-4 and V is TRBV24-1; D ambiguous. The CDR3 spans 17 residues. Trimming pared 0 bases from V and 7 bases from J, leaving 17 bases between. Germline lookup yields CDR1 KGHDR and CDR2 SFDVKD. Here the CDR3 DNA reads TGTGCCACCAGTGATTTGGTGCGGCTACTTCGATTTGAAAAACTGTTTTTT. Protein sequence: CATSDLVRLLRFEKLFF.

The rearrangement uses TRBV20-1 and TRBJ1-1; no reliable D call. Trimming took off 4 bases at V and 7 bases at J, with 19 bases between the two ends. The germline V gene encodes CDR1 DFQATT and CDR2 SNEGSKA (reference sequence). The CDR3 consists of 14 residues. This chain's CDR3 is CSATGRSKGHEAFF. For the CDR3, the DNA is TGCAGTGCTACTGGACGTTCTAAAGGGCATGAAGCTTTCTTT.

By share, this clone ranks as medium-sized. This chain connects TRBV20-1 to TRBJ1-6; D might be TRBD1 (5 bases). The CDR3 runs 16 residues. CDR1 and CDR2 (germline): DFQATT, SNEGSKA (reference sequence). The ends were cut back, 0 bases at V and 7 bases at J, with 16 bases in the middle. CDR3 in DNA: TGCAGTGCTAGAGACCGAGACAGAGAAGGCAATTCACCCCTCCACTTT. It yields the protein CSARDRDREGNSPLHF.